This T cell receptor (beta chain) was sequenced in a study of blood T cell repertoires in COVID-19. The method was immunoSEQ multiplex PCR; TCRdb's version includes in-frame clones alone and lacks a portion of them. The repertoire holds 150,000 to 200,000 clones, approximately 89% seen once, with roughly 0.77% in the top ten. The V gene's germline CDR1 is MNHEY and CDR2 SVGAGI. The CDR3 covers 16 residues. Trimming left V 0 bases short and J 0 bases short, with 9 bases between. This clonotype was obtained from a woman aged 18-29 years who had recovered from COVID-19. Input material: PBMCs or T cells enriched from blood (not recorded which). This chain uses TRBV6-5 with TRBJ1-3; D is perhaps TRBD1 (5 bases). The chain's CDR3 is CASSYSSRDSGNTIYF. The CDR3 DNA reads as TGTGCCAGCAGTTACTCGTCCAGGGACTCTGGAAACACCATATATTTT.